This TCR beta chain was identified in a study of blood T cell repertoires in COVID-19. At the level of the study: Whether acute or convalescent, the COVID-19 samples came from the United States, Italy and Spain. Nucleic acid was either cDNA or gDNA, and it came from T cells, B-cell-depleted T cells, or PBMCs.

V dropped 4 bases and J dropped 4; count of bases not matched to a gene: 5. CDR3 length equals 15 residues. Germline CDR1 reads LNHDA; CDR2 reads SQIVND (reference sequence). Under the authors' procedure: Amplification of reference gene primers provided the estimated nucleated cell counts. The data were produced by immunoSEQ multiplex PCR, yet TCRdb's version contains in-frame clones alone and is incomplete. V and J calls and clone size are given by that table; D and trimming were obtained from the DNA. Of 80,000 to 95,000 clones in the sample, 65% to 90% were seen once. V usage is TRBV19 and J usage is TRBJ1-2; 11 bases fit TRBD1. Sequencing input: peripheral blood. This TCR was recovered from a woman of 80 years or more with active or convalescent COVID-19. CDR3 residues: CASSRGQGAPYGYTF. CDR3 DNA: TGTGCCAGTAGTAGAGGACAGGGGGCTCCCTATGGCTACACCTTC.